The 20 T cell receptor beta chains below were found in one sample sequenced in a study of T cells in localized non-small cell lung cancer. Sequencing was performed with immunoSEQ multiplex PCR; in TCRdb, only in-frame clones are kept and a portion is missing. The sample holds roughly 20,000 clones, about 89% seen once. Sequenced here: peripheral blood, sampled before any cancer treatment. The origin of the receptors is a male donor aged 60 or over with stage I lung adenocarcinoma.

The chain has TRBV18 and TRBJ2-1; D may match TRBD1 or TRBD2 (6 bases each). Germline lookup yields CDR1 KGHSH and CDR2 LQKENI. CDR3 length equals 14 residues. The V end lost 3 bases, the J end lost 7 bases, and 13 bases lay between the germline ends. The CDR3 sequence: CASSPYRAGNEQFF. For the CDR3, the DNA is TGTGCCAGCTCACCTTACAGGGCGGGGAATGAGCAGTTCTTC.

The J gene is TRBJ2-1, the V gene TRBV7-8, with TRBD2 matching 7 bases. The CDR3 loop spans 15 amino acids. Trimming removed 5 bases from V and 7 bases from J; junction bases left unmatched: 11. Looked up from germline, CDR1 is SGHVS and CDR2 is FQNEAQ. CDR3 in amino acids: CASSRGLSGGNEQFF. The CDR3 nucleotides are TGTGCCAGCAGCCGAGGCCTCTCGGGGGGTAATGAGCAGTTCTTC.

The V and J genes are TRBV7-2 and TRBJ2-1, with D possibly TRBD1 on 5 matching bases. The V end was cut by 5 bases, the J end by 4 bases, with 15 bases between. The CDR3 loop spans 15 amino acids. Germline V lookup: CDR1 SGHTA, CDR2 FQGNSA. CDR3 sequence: CASSPGPGWYNEQFF. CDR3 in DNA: TGTGCCAGCAGCCCAGGCCCAGGGTGGTACAATGAGCAGTTCTTC.

DNA of the CDR3: TGTGCCAGCAGTTTAGGGGGCGCGAATCAGCCCCAGCATTTT. It is translated as CASSLGGANQPQHF. The V call is TRBV6-5, the J call TRBJ1-5, with 7 bases identical to TRBD1. The V gene's germline CDR1 is MNHEY and CDR2 SVGAGI. This CDR3 contains 14 residues. The V segment lost 4 bases and the J segment 4 bases; nucleotides outside the gene matches: 4.

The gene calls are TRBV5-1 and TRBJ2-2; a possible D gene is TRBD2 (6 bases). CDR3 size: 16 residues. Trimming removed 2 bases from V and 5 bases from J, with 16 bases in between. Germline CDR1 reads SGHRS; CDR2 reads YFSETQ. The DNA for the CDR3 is TGCGCCAGCAGCTTTGGGGGTAGCGGTACAACCGGGGAGCTGTTTTTT. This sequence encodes CASSFGGSGTTGELFF.

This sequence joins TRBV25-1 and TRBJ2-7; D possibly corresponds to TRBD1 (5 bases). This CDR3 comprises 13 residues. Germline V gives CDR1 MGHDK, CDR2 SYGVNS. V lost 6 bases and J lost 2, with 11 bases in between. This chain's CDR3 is CASREQETYEQYF. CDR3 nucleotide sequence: TGTGCCAGCAGAGAACAGGAGACCTACGAGCAGTACTTC.

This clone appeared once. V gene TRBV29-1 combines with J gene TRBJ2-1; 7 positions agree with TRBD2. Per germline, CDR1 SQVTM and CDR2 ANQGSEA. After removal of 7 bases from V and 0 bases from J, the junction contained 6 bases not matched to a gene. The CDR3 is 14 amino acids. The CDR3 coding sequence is TGCAGCGGTTTGACTAGCCCCTCCTACAATGAGCAGTTCTTC. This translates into CSGLTSPSYNEQFF.

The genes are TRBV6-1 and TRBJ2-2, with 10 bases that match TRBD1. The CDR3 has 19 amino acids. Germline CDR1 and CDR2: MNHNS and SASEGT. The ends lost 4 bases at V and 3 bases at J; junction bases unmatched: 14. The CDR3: CASSAYVAAGTGDTGELFF. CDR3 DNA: TGTGCCAGCAGTGCCTATGTTGCTGCCGGGACAGGGGACACCGGGGAGCTGTTTTTT.

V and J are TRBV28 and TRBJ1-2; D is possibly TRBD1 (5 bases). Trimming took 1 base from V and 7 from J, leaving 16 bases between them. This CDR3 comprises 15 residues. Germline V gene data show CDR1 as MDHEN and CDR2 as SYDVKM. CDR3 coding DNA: TGTGCCAGCAGTTTATACGGGGGAGCTTTGCGTGGCTACACCTTC. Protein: CASSLYGGALRGYTF.

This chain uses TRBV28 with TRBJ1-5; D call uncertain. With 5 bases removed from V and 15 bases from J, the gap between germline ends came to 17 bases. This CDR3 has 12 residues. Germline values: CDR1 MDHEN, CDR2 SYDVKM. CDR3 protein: CASSTRLSLGHF. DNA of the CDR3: TGTGCCAGCAGTACCCGCCTGAGTCTCGGGCATTTT.

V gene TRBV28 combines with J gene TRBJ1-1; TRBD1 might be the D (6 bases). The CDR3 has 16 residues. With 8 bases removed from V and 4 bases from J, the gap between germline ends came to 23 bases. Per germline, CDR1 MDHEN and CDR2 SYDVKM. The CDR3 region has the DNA TGTGCCAGCGTTCTAAAGAGAGGGGGGATAAGCACTGAAGCTTTCTTT. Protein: CASVLKRGGISTEAFF.

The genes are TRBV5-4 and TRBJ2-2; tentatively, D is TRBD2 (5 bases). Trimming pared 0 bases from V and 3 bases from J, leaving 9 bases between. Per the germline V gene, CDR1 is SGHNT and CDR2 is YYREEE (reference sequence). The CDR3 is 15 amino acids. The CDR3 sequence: CASSLVGGYTGELFF. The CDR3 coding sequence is TGTGCCAGCAGCTTGGTCGGCGGGTACACCGGGGAGCTGTTTTTT.

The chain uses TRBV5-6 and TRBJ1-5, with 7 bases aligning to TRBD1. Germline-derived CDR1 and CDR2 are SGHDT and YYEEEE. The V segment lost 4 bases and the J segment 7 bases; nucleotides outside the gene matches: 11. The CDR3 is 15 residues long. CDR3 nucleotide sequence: TGTGCCAGCAGCATAATGACAGGGACGGAGCAGCCCCAGCATTTT. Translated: CASSIMTGTEQPQHF.

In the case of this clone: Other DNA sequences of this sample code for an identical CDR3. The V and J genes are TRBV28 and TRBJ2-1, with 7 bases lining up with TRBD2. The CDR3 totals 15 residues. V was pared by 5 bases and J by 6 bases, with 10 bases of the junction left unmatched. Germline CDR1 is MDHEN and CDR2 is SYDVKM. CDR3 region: CASSRTSGTPNEQFF. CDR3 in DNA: TGTGCCAGCAGTCGGACTAGTGGGACCCCCAATGAGCAGTTCTTC.

CDR3 sequence: CASRIGPATGELFF. In DNA form, the CDR3 reads TGTGCCAGCCGTATAGGGCCAGCCACCGGGGAGCTGTTTTTT. This chain uses TRBV6-1 with TRBJ2-2, with D uncertain. This CDR3 comprises 14 residues. The germline CDR1 and CDR2 sequences are MNHNS and SASEGT. Trimming took 8 bases from V and 4 from J, leaving 14 bases between them.

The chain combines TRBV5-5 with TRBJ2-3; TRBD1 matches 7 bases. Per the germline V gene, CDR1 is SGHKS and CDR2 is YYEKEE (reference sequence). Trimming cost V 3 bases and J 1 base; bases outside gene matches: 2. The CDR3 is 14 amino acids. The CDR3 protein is CASSSDRGTDTQYF. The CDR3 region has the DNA TGTGCCAGCAGCTCCGACAGGGGCACAGATACGCAGTATTTT.

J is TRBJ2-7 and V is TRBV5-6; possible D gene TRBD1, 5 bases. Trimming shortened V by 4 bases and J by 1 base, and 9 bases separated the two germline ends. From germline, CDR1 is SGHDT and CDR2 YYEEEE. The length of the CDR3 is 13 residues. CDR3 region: CASSETESYEQYF. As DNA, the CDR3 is TGTGCCAGCAGCGAGACAGAATCCTACGAGCAGTACTTC.

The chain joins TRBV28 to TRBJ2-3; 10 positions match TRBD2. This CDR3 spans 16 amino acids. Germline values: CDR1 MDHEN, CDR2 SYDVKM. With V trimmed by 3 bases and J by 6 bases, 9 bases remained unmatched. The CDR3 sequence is CASSFPSGSISDTQYF. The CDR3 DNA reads TGTGCCAGCAGTTTTCCTAGCGGGAGCATTTCGGATACGCAGTATTTT.

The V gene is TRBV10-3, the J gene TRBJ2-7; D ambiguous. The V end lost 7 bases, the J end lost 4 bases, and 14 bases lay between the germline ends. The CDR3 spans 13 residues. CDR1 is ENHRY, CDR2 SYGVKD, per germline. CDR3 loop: CAINEDRVYEQYF. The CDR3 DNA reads TGTGCCATCAACGAGGATCGGGTGTACGAGCAGTACTTC.

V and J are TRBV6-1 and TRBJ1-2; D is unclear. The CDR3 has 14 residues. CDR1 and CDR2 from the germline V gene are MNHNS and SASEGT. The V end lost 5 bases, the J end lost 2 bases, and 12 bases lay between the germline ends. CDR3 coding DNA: TGTGCCAGCAGTTTCGGACTGGCGAACTATGGCTACACCTTC. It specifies CASSFGLANYGYTF.